Sequencing of this TCR beta chain was carried out in a study of blood T cell repertoires in COVID-19 (dated by TCRdb to 2020 to 2021). About the full investigation: Samples from collaborators originated in the United States, Italy and Spain and spanned both the acute and convalescent phases of COVID-19. The sample metadata nearly always contained a de-identified subject ID, COVID-19 status, age in years and sex. Where HLA class I and class II types were available, the types were taken from metadata supplied by the sample provider, not from assay-based typing. The prospective study material was composed of cDNA or gDNA derived from T cells, B-cell-depleted T cells, or PBMCs. The dataset comprised deeply sampled blood TCRbeta repertoires from subjects exposed to, actively infected with, or recovered from COVID-19. The repertoires were released in a freely available public database meant as a resource for research on the immune response to SARS-CoV-2. The samples were drawn from two sources: the first 160 participants of the ongoing ImmuneRACE study, and some 1,300 subjects contributed by 6 global collaborators. The research as a whole found: The quantity of clinical and demographic metadata differed by source and by participant and was supplied without curation.

The collaborating institutions used their own protocols to collect whole blood in K2EDTA tubes. For TCRbeta analysis, collaborators shipped samples in one of three forms: frozen whole blood, isolated PBMCs, or DNA extracted from either of those sample types. As regards this clone: Its antigen target is currently unknown. Nothing much larger sits one base from this clone, and base qualities are not available.

TCRbeta CDR3 regions were amplified from genomic DNA using the immunoSEQ Assay, a bias-controlled multiplex PCR. Per the source publication's procedure: The number of nucleated cells in each sample was estimated by amplification of reference gene primers within the assay. To quantify the absolute abundance of each unique TCRbeta CDR3 rearrangement, sequence reads were collapsed and filtered. Productive Simpson clonality was computed per sample as the square root of Simpson's diversity index over productive rearrangements. The source is immuneACCESS, and TCRdb retained only in-frame sequences with V and J called. Part of the clones is not carried over; for the studies checked, unresolved V genes explain less than half of this, and the remainder is unexplained. V and J calls and clone size are given by that table; D and trimming were obtained from the DNA. In this sample the table shows roughly 380,000 clones, 81% of which occur a single time. The ten most abundant clones make up roughly 1.2% of the sample.

The origin of this receptor is a human donor with acute or convalescent COVID-19. The donor label of this sample is uncertain. The sequenced sample was peripheral blood.

The CDR3 protein: CASSPVRAAGQYF. The DNA is as follows: TGTGCCAGCTCACCAGTAAGGGCAGCGGGGCAGTACTTC. The chain was built from TRBV18 and TRBJ2-7, with TRBD2 tentatively as D gene (6 bases match). Counted from cysteine to phenylalanine, this CDR3 has 13 amino acids. Here the CDR3 DNA is all that survives: 39 bases in frame from base 1. V is clipped by 2 bases and J by 9 bases, and the sequence between their germline boundaries is 14 bases long. The germline V gene yields KGHSH for CDR1 and LQKENI for CDR2.